This is a list of T cell receptor beta chains from one sample in a study of cytomegalovirus exposure and HLA in healthy donors. Generated by immunoSEQ multiplex PCR, the TCRdb table keeps only in-frame clones and is missing some. The sample records roughly 140,000 clones, around four fifths being singletons. The sequencing sample was made of PBMCs. The receptors derive from a female donor in good health and CMV-seronegative. CDR3s include the opening cysteine and the closing phenylalanine or tryptophan. D genes are given only for firm matches. Rows give clone size only sometimes, using once, few, many, or a class for an expanded clone.

NA | TRBJ2-2 | TRBV11-1 | NA | TGTGCCAGCAGCTTGGGCAGCGGGCCGGACGGGGAGCTGTTTTTT | CASSLGSGPDGELFF
TRBD1 | TRBJ1-2 | TRBV14 | NA | TGTGCCAGCAGCCACCATTTTAAGGGACAGGGCCTCTATGGCTACACCTTC | CASSHHFKGQGLYGYTF
TRBD2 | TRBJ2-7 | TRBV5-1 | NA | TGCGCCAGCAGCTTGGTCCTAGCGGGGTTATCCTACGAGCAGTACTTC | CASSLVLAGLSYEQYF
NA | TRBJ1-1 | TRBV5-1 | NA | TGCGCCAGCAGCTTGGGTTCGGGGGTGGTGAACACTGAAGCTTTCTTT | CASSLGSGVVNTEAFF
NA | TRBJ1-5 | TRBV28 | NA | TGTGCCAGCAGAGTTAGCTGGGGCAATCAGCCCCAGCATTTT | CASRVSWGNQPQHF
TRBD2 | TRBJ2-3 | TRBV6-6 | NA | TGTGCCAGCTACACGACGGGACTAGTTGGTACGCAGTATTTT | CASYTTGLVGTQYF
NA | TRBJ2-7 | TRBV9 | NA | TGTGCCAGCAGCGTAGATAGCTCCTACGAGCAGTACTTC | CASSVDSSYEQYF
NA | TRBJ2-7 | TRBV7-9 | NA | TGTGCCAGCAGCTTTGGGGGCTTAATCGAGCAGTACTTC | CASSFGGLIEQYF
NA | TRBJ2-5 | TRBV9 | NA | TGTGCCAGCAGCGTAAGACAGGAAGGGTGGCAAGAGACCCAGTACTTC | CASSVRQEGWQETQYF
TRBD1 | TRBJ1-4 | TRBV2 | NA | TGTGCCAGCAGTAAAGGACAGGGCCTTTATGAAAAACTGTTTTTT | CASSKGQGLYEKLFF
TRBD1 | TRBJ1-1 | TRBV7-2 | NA | TGTGCCAGCAGCATGTTCGGGACAGCCCAAGCTTTCTTT | CASSMFGTAQAFF
NA | TRBJ1-5 | TRBV4-2 | NA | TGTGCCAGCAGCCAAGATGGGGAGGGGGATCAGCCCCAGCATTTT | CASSQDGEGDQPQHF
NA | TRBJ2-5 | TRBV5-1 | NA | TGCGCCAGCAGCCTCAGGGAAGAGACCCAGTACTTC | CASSLREETQYF
NA | TRBJ2-7 | TRBV7-9 | NA | TGTGCCAGCAGCTCCGGACAGATTCTGAGCTCCTACGAGCAGTACTTC | CASSSGQILSSYEQYF
NA | TRBJ1-1 | TRBV4-2 | few | TGTGCCAGCAGCCAAGAGAGGTCCGGTCTCGGGAGCACTGAAGCTTTCTTT | CASSQERSGLGSTEAFF
TRBD2 | TRBJ2-2 | TRBV5-1 | NA | TGCGCCAGCAGGAGGACTAGCGGGGGTTATAACACCGGGGAGCTGTTTTTT | CASRRTSGGYNTGELFF
TRBD1 | TRBJ1-3 | TRBV25-1 | NA | TGTGCCAGCAGTGATTTGGGAGGACAGGGTGGAAACACCATATATTTT | CASSDLGGQGGNTIYF
TRBD2 | TRBJ2-1 | TRBV2 | NA | TGTGCCAGCATCGGGCGGCTAGCGGGAGACTCCCCCTACAATGAGCAGTTCTTC | CASIGRLAGDSPYNEQFF
NA | TRBJ1-6 | TRBV7-2 | NA | TGTGCCAGCAGCTTAGATCAAAGACAGTATTCACCCCTCCACTTT | CASSLDQRQYSPLHF
TRBD2 | TRBJ2-5 | TRBV2 | NA | TGTGCCAGCCTCGACAGTACTAGCGGCCAAGAGACCCAGTACTTC | CASLDSTSGQETQYF
TRBD1 | TRBJ1-2 | TRBV6-5 | NA | TGTACCAGCAGTTTTACACAGACAGGGGGCGCAGGCTACACCTTC | CTSSFTQTGGAGYTF
NA | TRBJ1-4 | TRBV19 | NA | TGTGCCAGTAGCCCAGGACAGTTAAATGAAAAACTGTTTTTT | CASSPGQLNEKLFF
TRBD1 | TRBJ1-2 | TRBV28 | NA | TGTGCCAGCAGCCGCGACAGGGCCTATGGCTACACCTTC | CASSRDRAYGYTF
NA | TRBJ1-1 | TRBV5-4 | few | TGTGCCAGCAGCCCACCACAGAGAGAAACTGAAGCTTTCTTT | CASSPPQRETEAFF
NA | TRBJ1-1 | TRBV5-1 | NA | TGCGCCAGCAGCTTGGGGGCGACGTTGAACACTGAAGCTTTCTTT | CASSLGATLNTEAFF